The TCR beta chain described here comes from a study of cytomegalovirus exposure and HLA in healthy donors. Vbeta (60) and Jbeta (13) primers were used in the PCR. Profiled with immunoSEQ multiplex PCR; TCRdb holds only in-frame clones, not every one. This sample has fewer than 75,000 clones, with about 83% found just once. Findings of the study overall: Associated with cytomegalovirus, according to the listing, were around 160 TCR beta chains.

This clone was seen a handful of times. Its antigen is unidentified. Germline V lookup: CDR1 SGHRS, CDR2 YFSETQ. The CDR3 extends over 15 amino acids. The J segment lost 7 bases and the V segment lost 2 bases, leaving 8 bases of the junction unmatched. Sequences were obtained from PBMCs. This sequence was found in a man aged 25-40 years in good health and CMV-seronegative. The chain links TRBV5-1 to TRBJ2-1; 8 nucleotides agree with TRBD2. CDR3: CASSFPGGQGNEQFF. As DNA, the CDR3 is TGCGCCAGCAGCTTCCCGGGGGGGCAGGGAAATGAGCAGTTCTTC.